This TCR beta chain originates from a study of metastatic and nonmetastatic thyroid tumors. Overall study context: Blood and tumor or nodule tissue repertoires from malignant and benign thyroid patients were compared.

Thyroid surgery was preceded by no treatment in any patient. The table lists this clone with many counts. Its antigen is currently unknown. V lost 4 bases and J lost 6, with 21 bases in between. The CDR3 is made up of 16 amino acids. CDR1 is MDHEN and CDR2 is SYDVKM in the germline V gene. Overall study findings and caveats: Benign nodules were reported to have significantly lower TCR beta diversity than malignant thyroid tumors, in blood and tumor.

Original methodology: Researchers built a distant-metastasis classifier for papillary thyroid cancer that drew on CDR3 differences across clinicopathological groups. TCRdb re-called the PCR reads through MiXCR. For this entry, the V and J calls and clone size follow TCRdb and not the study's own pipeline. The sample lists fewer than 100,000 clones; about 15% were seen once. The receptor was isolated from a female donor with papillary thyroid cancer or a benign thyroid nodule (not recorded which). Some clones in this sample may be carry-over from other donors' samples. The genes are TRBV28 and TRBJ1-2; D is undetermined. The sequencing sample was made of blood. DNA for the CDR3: TGTGCCAGCAGTTCCCCAATGTACCTAAAAGGCGATGGCTACACCTTC. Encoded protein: CASSSPMYLKGDGYTF.